This T cell receptor (beta chain) is from a study of response to subunit inactivated influenza vaccine. With respect to this clonotype: Its target is unknown.

Each CDR3 protein is one row after TCRdb ran MiXCR on the RT-PCR reads. Among fewer than 350,000 distinct CDR3 sequences listed, 21% were seen once. The study, taken as a whole, reports: Each seasonal influenza vaccination recruits few new T cells, the authors suggested.

The germline V gene has CDR1 ENHRY and CDR2 SYGVKD. With 4 bases removed from V and 5 bases from J, the gap between germline ends came to 11 bases. This CDR3 is 13 amino acids long. Here the sequenced sample was PBMCs from blood, taken 21 months after vaccination. The chain uses TRBV10-3 and TRBJ1-1; D perhaps matches TRBD1 (6 bases). This sequence originates from a man between 50 and 75 years old who received an inactivated influenza vaccine. The CDR3 bases are TGTGCCATCAGTGCAGGGGAGGGGACTGAAGCTTTCTTT. This translates into CAISAGEGTEAFF.